The 20 T cell receptor beta chains listed next were all sequenced from one sample in a study of CD8 T cells in Susac syndrome. After extraction with the RNeasy kit, roughly 0.5 to 1 ug of the RNA was reverse transcribed using random hexamers. TCRdb re-analysed the immunoSEQ multiplex PCR reads in MiXCR, keeping a single row per CDR3 protein. The repertoire holds about 280,000 distinct CDR3 sequences, with around 84% as singletons. Sequenced material: CD8+ T cells from PBMCs. The receptors shown here come from a human donor with multiple sclerosis.

V is TRBV6-1 and J is TRBJ2-1; a weak D match, TRBD1 (5 bases). Germline-derived CDR1 and CDR2 are MNHNS and SASEGT. This CDR3 spans 12 amino acids. Trimming removed 0 bases at V and 10 bases at J, with 7 bases between. CDR3 nucleotides: TGTGCCAGCAGTGAAGCTAAGGGGGAGCAGTTCTTC. The encoded protein is CASSEAKGEQFF.

For this clonotype: The germline gene is not matched at one end of the junction; a read error may be the cause. V is TRBV6-5 and J is TRBJ2-3; the D call may be TRBD1 or TRBD2 (5 bases each). The CDR3 spans 15 residues. CDR1 and CDR2 from the germline V gene are MNHEY and SVGAGI. Written as DNA, the CDR3 is TGTGCCAGCAGTTACGGGGTAGCGAGCACAGGTACGCAGTATTTT. It encodes CASSYGVASTGTQYF.

The chain carries TRBV29-1 and TRBJ2-1; D possibly uses TRBD1 or TRBD2 (5 bases each). Deletions cut 4 bases from V and 10 bases from J, with 11 bases between. Per the germline V gene, CDR1 is SQVTM and CDR2 is ANQGSEA. The CDR3 has 11 residues. CDR3 sequence: CSVVVGTEQFF. The CDR3 DNA reads as TGCAGCGTTGTGGTCGGGACCGAGCAGTTCTTC.

The chain combines TRBV4-1 with TRBJ2-6; D is unclear. V lost 6 bases to trimming and J lost 3 bases, with 6 bases between them. The CDR3 loop spans 13 amino acids. Per the germline V gene, CDR1 is MGHRA and CDR2 is YSYEKL. The CDR3 sequence: CASRPLGANVLTF. CDR3 coding DNA: TGCGCCAGCAGACCCCTTGGGGCCAACGTCCTGACTTTC.

The chain links TRBV28 to TRBJ2-1; 9 nucleotides align to TRBD1. Losses at the gene ends were 6 bases for V and 9 bases for J; bases not matched to a gene: 15. CDR1 MDHEN and CDR2 SYDVKM come from the germline V gene. This CDR3 comprises 16 residues. This CDR3 is CASSLPGDRVGGEQFF. As DNA, the CDR3 is TGTGCCAGCAGCTTACCCGGGGACAGGGTGGGTGGTGAGCAGTTCTTC.

This chain connects TRBV19 to TRBJ2-1; 11 bases are a match to TRBD2. The CDR3 has 16 amino acids. Trimming took 1 base from V and 8 from J; bases not matched to a gene: 7. Germline V lookup: CDR1 LNHDA, CDR2 SQIVND (reference sequence). The CDR3 loop is CASSIVRLAGFHEQFF. The CDR3 DNA is TGTGCCAGTAGTATAGTCAGACTAGCGGGATTCCATGAGCAGTTCTTC. The whole variable domain, filled in from reference TRBV19 and TRBJ2-1, reads DGGITQSPKYLFRKEGQNVTLSCEQNLNHDAMYWYRQDPGQGLRLIYYSQIVNDFQKGDIAEGYSVSREKKESFPLTVTSAQKNPTAFYLCASSIVRLAGFHEQFFGPGTRLTVL.

In its sample, this clonotype was seen a few times. The V call is TRBV15, the J call TRBJ2-7; D not certain. Per germline, CDR1 LNHNV and CDR2 YYDKDF (reference sequence). V was cut by 5 bases and J by 3 bases, with 11 bases left in between. There are 13 residues in the CDR3. The DNA of the CDR3 is TGTGCCACCAGCCCTCAGGCCGGCTACGAGCAGTACTTC. This encodes CATSPQAGYEQYF.

This chain joins TRBV7-2 and TRBJ2-5; 7 bases are a match to TRBD1. The V segment lost 5 bases and the J segment 2 bases; nucleotides outside the gene matches: 11. The germline gives CDR1 SGHTA, CDR2 FQGNSA. The CDR3 is 16 amino acids. The CDR3 nucleotides read TGTGCCAGCAGCGAGTGGGGCAGGGGGAATCAAGAGACCCAGTACTTC. Translating it yields CASSEWGRGNQETQYF.

This clonotype was counted only a few times. The chain employs TRBV6-5 and TRBJ2-3, with TRBD1 identical over 7 bases. This CDR3 is 15 amino acids long. Germline values: CDR1 MNHEY, CDR2 SVGAGI. Trimming removed 0 bases from V and 0 bases from J; junction bases left unmatched: 0. The CDR3 loop is CASSYSQGSTDTQYF. The CDR3 coding sequence is TGTGCCAGCAGTTACTCACAGGGGAGCACAGATACGCAGTATTTT.

The CDR3 is CASSVGHDSYEQYF. As DNA, the CDR3 is TGTGCCAGCAGCGTAGGTCATGATTCCTACGAGCAGTACTTC. The rearrangement uses TRBV9 and TRBJ2-7; D uncertain. The CDR3 runs 14 residues. Germline loops: CDR1 SGDLS, CDR2 YYNGEE. The V end lost 0 bases, the J end lost 1 base, and 8 bases lay between the germline ends.

This chain connects TRBV7-9 to TRBJ2-1; TRBD1 is a possible D gene (5 bases). CDR1 is SEHNR and CDR2 is FQNEAQ in the germline V gene (reference sequence). V lost 5 bases, J lost 0 bases, and 17 bases lay in between. The CDR3 is made up of 17 amino acids. The CDR3 region is CASSAEQVYSSYNEQFF. In DNA form, the CDR3 reads TGTGCCAGCAGCGCGGAACAGGTTTACAGCTCCTACAATGAGCAGTTCTTC.

The rearrangement links TRBV6-1 to TRBJ2-5; D is perhaps TRBD2 (6 bases). V was shortened by 2 bases and J by 5 bases, with 18 bases between the two germline ends. Per the germline V gene, CDR1 is MNHNS and CDR2 is SASEGT. The CDR3 has 16 amino acids. The CDR3 loop is CASSENVHLAHETQYF. The CDR3 nucleotides read TGTGCCAGCAGTGAAAATGTACATCTAGCGCACGAGACCCAGTACTTC.

The chain carries TRBV21-1 and TRBJ2-1; TRBD1, the table's D call, was not compared with the DNA. TRBV21-1 is annotated as a pseudogene. This CDR3 has 16 residues. CDR3 nucleotide sequence: TGTGCCAGCAGTTTGGGGGAGCGGGAGTCCACGAATGAGCAGTTCTTC. The encoded protein is CASSLGERESTNEQFF.

The V and J genes are TRBV19 and TRBJ2-2, with 14 bases lining up with TRBD2. The J segment lost 2 bases and the V segment lost 4 bases, leaving 6 bases of the junction unmatched. The length of the CDR3 is 18 residues. Germline CDR1 reads LNHDA; CDR2 reads SQIVND (reference sequence). This CDR3 is CASSRTSGRLDNTGELFF. CDR3 DNA: TGTGCCAGTAGTAGGACTAGCGGGAGGTTAGATAACACCGGGGAGCTGTTTTTT.

In this sample, this clonotype turned up once. The V gene is TRBV19, the J gene TRBJ1-3; D is unclear. Germline values: CDR1 LNHDA, CDR2 SQIVND (reference sequence). The length of the CDR3 is 16 residues. The V end was cut by 1 base, the J end by 0 bases, with 10 bases between. The CDR3 nucleotides read TGTGCCAGTAGTATAGTAGGCGAAGGCTCTGGAAACACCATATATTTT. It yields the protein CASSIVGEGSGNTIYF.

This rearrangement joins TRBV7-9 to TRBJ2-5; D gene unclear. Germline V gene lookup returns CDR1 SEHNR and CDR2 FQNEAQ (reference sequence). Trimming stripped 5 bases from V and 10 bases from J, with 20 bases between. This CDR3 is built from 14 residues. The CDR3: CASSPPTQAVIQYF. The CDR3 region has the DNA TGTGCCAGCAGCCCCCCAACGCAGGCCGTTATCCAGTACTTC.

This sequence joins TRBV27 and TRBJ2-2; no firm D call. Looked up from germline, CDR1 is MNHEY and CDR2 is SMNVEV (reference sequence). The germline V and J ends were trimmed by 2 bases and 6 bases, with 7 bases remaining between them. This CDR3 is built from 13 residues. In DNA, the CDR3 is TGTGCCAGCAGTTTAGCACAGTCCGGGGAGCTGTTTTTT. Its translation: CASSLAQSGELFF.

CDR3 bases: TGTGCCAGCAGCTTGTATAAGGGCGGCTACAATGAGCAGTTCTTC. Amino acid sequence: CASSLYKGGYNEQFF. The V gene is TRBV5-6, the J gene TRBJ2-1; D uncertain. In germline, CDR1 is SGHDT, CDR2 YYEEEE. The length of the CDR3 is 15 residues. V was shortened by 1 base and J by 3 bases, with 11 bases between the two germline ends.

V and J are TRBV27 and TRBJ2-1; D tentatively reads TRBD1 or TRBD2 (5 bases each). CDR3 length: 17 amino acids. Germline V gene sequence: CDR1 MNHEY, CDR2 SMNVEV (reference sequence). Trimming shortened V by 5 bases and J by 9 bases, and 26 bases separated the two germline ends. The CDR3 nucleotides are TGTGCCAGCAGTGCAACGGGCCCGGCCGAGGGGAGCGCTGAGCAGTTCTTC. Protein: CASSATGPAEGSAEQFF.

The chain links TRBV28 to TRBJ2-3; 7 positions agree with TRBD2. The CDR3 is 15 residues long. J gave up 0 bases and V 10 bases, and 10 bases lay outside the gene matches. Per germline, CDR1 MDHEN and CDR2 SYDVKM. This CDR3 reads CATLPRGGSTDTQYF. In DNA, the CDR3 is TGTGCCACCCTCCCTCGCGGGGGTAGCACAGATACGCAGTATTTT.